One TCR beta chain is described in this entry. Reverse transcription of roughly 0.5 to 1 ug RNA was performed with random hexamers. One entry per CDR3 protein results from TCRdb running MiXCR on the immunoSEQ multiplex PCR reads. The profile covers about 290,000 distinct CDR3 sequences, with over 75% appearing a single time and around 0.21% taken by the ten largest. This record comes from a study of CD8 T cells in Susac syndrome. Germline CDR1 and CDR2: SGDLS and YYNGEE. The trim removed 4 bases at V and 7 bases at J, leaving 14 bases unmatched. The CDR3 has 16 residues. The gene calls are TRBV9 and TRBJ2-1; 7 positions agree with TRBD2. Sequenced sample: CD8+ T cells from PBMCs. The clonotype comes from a human donor with multiple sclerosis. The CDR3, as DNA: TGTGCCAGCAGCCCTCCATCTGGGAGGGCATCAAATGAGCAGTTCTTC. This sequence encodes CASSPPSGRASNEQFF.